The rows below give T cell receptor beta chains drawn from one sample of a study of blood T cell repertoires in COVID-19. The assay was immunoSEQ multiplex PCR, and TCRdb's table has in-frame clones only and misses some. Of 400,000 to 500,000 clones in the sample, just over 85% are singletons; the top ten hold 1.4%. The sequencing sample was made of peripheral blood. The receptors were sampled from a woman between 25 and 40 years old with active or convalescent COVID-19. CDR3s include the opening cysteine and the closing phenylalanine or tryptophan. A D gene is named only where the DNA matches it firmly. Only part of the rows carry a size: once, few, many, or a class if the clone is expanded.

TRBV5-1	few	TRBJ2-5	.	TGCGCCAGCAGCTTGGGGACAGTGTACCAAGAGACCCAGTACTTC	CASSLGTVYQETQYF
TRBV3-1/TRBV3-2	few	TRBJ1-3	.	TGTGCCAGCAGCCAAGCGGGGGCTGGAAACACCATATATTTT	CASSQAGAGNTIYF
TRBV5-5	once	TRBJ2-1	TRBD2	TGTGCCAGCAGCTTTTGGCTGACGGGGGGAAATGAGCAGTTCTTC	CASSFWLTGGNEQFF
TRBV11-3	.	TRBJ2-5	.	TGTGCCAGCAGCTCTGCGACAGGACCGAATGTGGAGACCCAGTACTTC	CASSSATGPNVETQYF
TRBV10-1	.	TRBJ2-5	.	TGCGCCAGCAGTGAGTCGTGGGGGCCCCAAGAGACCCAGTACTTC	CASSESWGPQETQYF
TRBV11-3	.	TRBJ2-7	TRBD1	TGTGCCAGCAGCCCTGGACAGGGTCCCTACGAGCAGTACTTC	CASSPGQGPYEQYF
TRBV7-8	.	TRBJ1-5	.	TGTGCCAGCAGCTTAGTGATAGGGGTCTCCTCGGGCAATCAGCCCCAGCATTTT	CASSLVIGVSSGNQPQHF
TRBV5-1	.	TRBJ2-6	TRBD1	TGCGCCAGCAGCTTGTCAGGGGGTACTGGGGCCAACGTCCTGACTTTC	CASSLSGGTGANVLTF
TRBV27	.	TRBJ1-2	TRBD1	TGTGCCACTTTACAGAACAGGGGGCCCTTATATGGCTACACCTTC	CATLQNRGPLYGYTF
TRBV5-8	.	TRBJ2-7	TRBD2	TGTGCCAGCAGCTTACTGGGCGGGGGGAGCTCCTACGAGCAGTACTTC	CASSLLGGGSSYEQYF
TRBV13	once	TRBJ2-2	TRBD2	TGTGCCAGCAGCCTCGGACTAGCGGGAGAGACCGGGGAGCTGTTTTTT	CASSLGLAGETGELFF
TRBV5-5	.	TRBJ1-2	TRBD1	TGTGCCAGCAGCGCCGGGACAGTTAACTATGGCTACACCTTC	CASSAGTVNYGYTF
TRBV3-1/TRBV3-2	.	TRBJ2-3	.	TGTGCCAGCGGGGGGGCCACAGATACGCAGTATTTT	CASGGATDTQYF